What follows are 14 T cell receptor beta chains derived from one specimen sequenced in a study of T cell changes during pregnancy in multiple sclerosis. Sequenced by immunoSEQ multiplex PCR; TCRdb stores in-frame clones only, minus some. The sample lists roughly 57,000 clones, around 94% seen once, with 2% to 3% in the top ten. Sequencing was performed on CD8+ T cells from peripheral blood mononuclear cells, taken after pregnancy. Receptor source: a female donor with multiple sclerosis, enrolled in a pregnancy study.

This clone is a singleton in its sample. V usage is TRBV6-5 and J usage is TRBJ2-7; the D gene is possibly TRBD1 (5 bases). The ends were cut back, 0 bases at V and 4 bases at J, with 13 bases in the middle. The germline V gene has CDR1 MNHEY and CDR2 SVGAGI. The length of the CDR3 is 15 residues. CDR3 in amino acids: CASSYSAGKNYEQYF. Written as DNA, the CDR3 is TGTGCCAGCAGTTACTCGGCAGGGAAGAATTACGAGCAGTACTTC.

This CDR3 reads CASSMGRGGTSEAFF. The DNA of the CDR3 is TGTGCCAGTAGTATGGGGAGAGGAGGAACATCTGAAGCTTTCTTT. The chain carries TRBV19 and TRBJ1-1; unclear D gene. CDR3 length: 15 residues. V lost 3 bases and J lost 6, with 17 bases in between. The germline CDR1 and CDR2 sequences are LNHDA and SQIVND (reference sequence).

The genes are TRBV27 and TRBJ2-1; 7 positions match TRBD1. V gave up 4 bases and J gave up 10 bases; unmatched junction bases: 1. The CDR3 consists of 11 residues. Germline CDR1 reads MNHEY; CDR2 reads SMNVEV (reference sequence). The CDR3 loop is CASSSTGEQFF. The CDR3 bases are TGTGCCAGCAGTTCGACAGGGGAGCAGTTCTTC.

The CDR3 DNA is TGTGCCAGCAGCTTAAGGACAGGGATCAATCAGCCCCAGCATTTT. Translated, it gives CASSLRTGINQPQHF. V gene TRBV7-2 combines with J gene TRBJ1-5; 8 nucleotides line up with TRBD1. The CDR3 runs 15 residues. J gave up 3 bases and V 2 bases, and 3 bases lay outside the gene matches. The germline CDR1 and CDR2 sequences are SGHTA and FQGNSA.

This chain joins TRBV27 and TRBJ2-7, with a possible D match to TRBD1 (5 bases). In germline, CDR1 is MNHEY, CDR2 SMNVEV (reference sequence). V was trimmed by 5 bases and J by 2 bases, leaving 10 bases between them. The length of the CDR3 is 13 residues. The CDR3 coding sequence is TGTGCCAGCAGTCCCGACAGAACCTACGAGCAGTACTTC. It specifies CASSPDRTYEQYF.

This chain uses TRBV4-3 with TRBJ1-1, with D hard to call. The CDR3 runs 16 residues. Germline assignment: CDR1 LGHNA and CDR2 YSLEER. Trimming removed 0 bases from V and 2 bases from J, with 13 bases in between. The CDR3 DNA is TGCGCCAGCAGCCAAGAGTACGAAAACTTTAACACTGAAGCTTTCTTT. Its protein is CASSQEYENFNTEAFF.

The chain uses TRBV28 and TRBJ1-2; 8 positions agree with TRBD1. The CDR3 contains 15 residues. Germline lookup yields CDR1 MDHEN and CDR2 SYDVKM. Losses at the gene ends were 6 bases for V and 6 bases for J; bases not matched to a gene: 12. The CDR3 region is CASRLKTWTGNGYTF. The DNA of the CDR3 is TGTGCCAGCAGGTTAAAAACCTGGACAGGGAATGGCTACACCTTC.

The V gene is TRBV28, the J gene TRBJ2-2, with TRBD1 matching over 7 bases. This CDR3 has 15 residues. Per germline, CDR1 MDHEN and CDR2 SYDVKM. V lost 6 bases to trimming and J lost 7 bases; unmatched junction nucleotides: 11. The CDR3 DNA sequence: TGTGCCAGCAGACCCGACGACAGGGTTTTCGGGGAGCTGTTTTTT. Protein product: CASRPDDRVFGELFF.

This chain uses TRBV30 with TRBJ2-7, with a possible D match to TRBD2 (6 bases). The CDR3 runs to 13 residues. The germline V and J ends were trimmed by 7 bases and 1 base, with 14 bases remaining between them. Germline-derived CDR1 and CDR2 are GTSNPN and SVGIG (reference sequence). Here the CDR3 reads CALEASVSYEQYF. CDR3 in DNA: TGTGCCTTGGAGGCTAGCGTGTCCTACGAGCAGTACTTC.

The CDR3 sequence is CASSEATSGSVPYEQYF. DNA for the CDR3: TGTGCCAGCAGTGAAGCTACTAGCGGGAGCGTTCCCTACGAGCAGTACTTC. The rearrangement links TRBV6-1 to TRBJ2-7, with TRBD2 matching over 11 bases. The germline V gene has CDR1 MNHNS and CDR2 SASEGT. This CDR3 spans 17 amino acids. With V trimmed by 0 bases and J by 2 bases, 6 bases remained unmatched.

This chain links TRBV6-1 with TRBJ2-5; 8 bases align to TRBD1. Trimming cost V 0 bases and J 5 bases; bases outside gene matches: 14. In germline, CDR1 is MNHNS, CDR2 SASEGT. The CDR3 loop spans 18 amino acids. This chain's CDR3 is CASSEASLFAGGLETQYF. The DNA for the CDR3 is TGTGCCAGCAGTGAAGCCTCACTTTTTGCAGGGGGCTTGGAGACCCAGTACTTC.

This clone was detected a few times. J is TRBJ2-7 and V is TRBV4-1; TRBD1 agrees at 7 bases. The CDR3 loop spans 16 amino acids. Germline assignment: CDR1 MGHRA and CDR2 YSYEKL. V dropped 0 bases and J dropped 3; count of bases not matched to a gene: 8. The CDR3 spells CASSQDYGDRDYEQYF. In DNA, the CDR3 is TGCGCCAGCAGCCAAGATTACGGGGACAGAGACTACGAGCAGTACTTC.

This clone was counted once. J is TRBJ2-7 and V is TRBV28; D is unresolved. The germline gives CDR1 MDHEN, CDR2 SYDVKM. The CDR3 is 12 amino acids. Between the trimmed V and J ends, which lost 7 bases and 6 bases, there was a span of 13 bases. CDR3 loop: CASTSLSREQYF. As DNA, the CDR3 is TGTGCCAGCACCTCCTTGTCGCGCGAGCAGTACTTC. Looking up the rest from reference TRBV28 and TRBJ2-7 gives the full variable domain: DVKVTQSSRYLVKRTGEKVFLECVQDMDHENMFWYRQDPGLGLRLIYFSYDVKMKEKGDIPEGYSVSREKKERFSLILESASTNQTSMYLCASTSLSREQYFGPGTRLTVT.

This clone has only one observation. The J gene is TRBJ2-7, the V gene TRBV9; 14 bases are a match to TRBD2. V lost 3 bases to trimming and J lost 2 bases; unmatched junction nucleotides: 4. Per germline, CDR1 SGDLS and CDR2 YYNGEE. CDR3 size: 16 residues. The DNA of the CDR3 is TGTGCCAGCAGCGCGACTAGCGGGAGGGATCCCTACGAGCAGTACTTC. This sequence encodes CASSATSGRDPYEQYF.